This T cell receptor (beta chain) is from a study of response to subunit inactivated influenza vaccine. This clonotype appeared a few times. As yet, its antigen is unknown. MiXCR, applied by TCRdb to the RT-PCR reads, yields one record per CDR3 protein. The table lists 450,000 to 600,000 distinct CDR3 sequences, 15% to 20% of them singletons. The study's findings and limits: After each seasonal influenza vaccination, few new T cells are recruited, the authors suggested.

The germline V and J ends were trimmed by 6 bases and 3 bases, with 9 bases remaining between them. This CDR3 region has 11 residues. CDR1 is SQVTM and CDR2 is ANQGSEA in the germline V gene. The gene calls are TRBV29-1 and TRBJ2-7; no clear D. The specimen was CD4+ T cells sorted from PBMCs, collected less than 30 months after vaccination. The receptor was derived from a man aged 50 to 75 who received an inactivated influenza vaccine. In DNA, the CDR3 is TGCAGCGTCACTTTCGGCTACGAGCAGTACTTC. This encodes CSVTFGYEQYF.